This T cell receptor (beta chain) comes out of a study of blood T cell repertoires in COVID-19. As for the study in general: Sites in the United States, Italy and Spain provided acute and convalescent COVID-19 samples. Sources were T cells, B-cell-depleted T cells, or PBMCs; the material itself was cDNA or gDNA.

The CDR3 covers 15 residues. The trim removed 0 bases at V and 3 bases at J, leaving 4 bases unmatched. CDR1 is GTSNPN, CDR2 SVGIG, per germline (reference sequence). In the original analysis: Amplifying reference gene primers gave estimates of nucleated cell counts. Using immunoSEQ multiplex PCR, the repertoire was profiled, and TCRdb retains in-frame clones only, with some absent. V and J calls and clone size are those listed in that table; D and trimming were worked out from the DNA. The sample has some 50,000 clones; roughly nine tenths are singletons. The V gene is TRBV30, the J gene TRBJ2-2; 7 nucleotides align to TRBD1. The source of this sequence is a man aged 60 to 75 with acute or convalescent COVID-19. The sample consisted of peripheral blood. The CDR3 sequence is CAWSVLGTDTGELFF. The CDR3 region has the DNA TGTGCCTGGAGTGTCCTCGGGACAGACACCGGGGAGCTGTTTTTT.